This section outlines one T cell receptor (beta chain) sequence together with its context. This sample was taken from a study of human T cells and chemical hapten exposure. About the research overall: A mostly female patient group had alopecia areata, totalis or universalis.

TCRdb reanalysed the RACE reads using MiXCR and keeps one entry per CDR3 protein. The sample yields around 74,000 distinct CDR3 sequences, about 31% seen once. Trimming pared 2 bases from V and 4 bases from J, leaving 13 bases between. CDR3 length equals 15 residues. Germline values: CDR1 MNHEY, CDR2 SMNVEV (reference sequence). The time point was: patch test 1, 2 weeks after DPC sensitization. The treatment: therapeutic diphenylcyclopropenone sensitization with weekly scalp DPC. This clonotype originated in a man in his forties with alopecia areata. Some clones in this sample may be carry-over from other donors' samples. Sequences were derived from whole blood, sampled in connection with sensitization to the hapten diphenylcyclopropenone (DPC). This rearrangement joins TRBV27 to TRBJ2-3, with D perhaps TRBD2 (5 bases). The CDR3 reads CASSLTGFGADTQYF. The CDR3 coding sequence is TGTGCCAGCAGTTTAACGGGGTTTGGAGCAGATACGCAGTATTTT.